This T cell receptor (beta chain) derives from a study of cytomegalovirus exposure and HLA in healthy donors (dated by TCRdb to 2017 to 2019). Background for the entire study: An earlier analysis of approximately 550 of the donors reported more than 250 Gb of sequence data and around 110 million unique TCR beta sequences from around 200 million T cells. An early release covering roughly 640 HLA-typed donors comprised roughly 300 gigabases of sequencing data and 65 million to 100 million unique TCR sequences. HLA typing covered class I and class II loci at four-digit resolution. Donor age, sex, ethnicity and CMV serostatus were compiled alongside the repertoire data. Among 398 genotyped donors of the cohort, an average of approximately 240,000 unique TCR beta nucleotide sequences were sequenced per donor, roughly 20% of them non-productive. The number of typed donors differed by locus: about 620-640 for A, B, C, DRB1 and DQB1; approximately 520 for DQA1; over 600 for DPA1; and about 470 for DPB1. Rather than using new phenotypic data, the later analysis identified candidate immune exposures from TCR beta sequences and from how often those sequences occurred across donors. The study combined high-throughput TCR immunosequencing, statistical association of individual TCRs with disease status, and machine learning to predict cytomegalovirus infection status. Roughly 5 DR-DQ haplotypes were handled as single units for association and clustering because linkage in the cohort was strong. The study aimed to test whether cataloging public T cell receptors could reveal signatures of past pathogen exposure. All discovery cohort repertoires had been generated using a single sequencing platform. To study patterns of TCR occurrence, a later analysis re-analyzed previously published TCR beta repertoires from 650 to 750 donors and added high-resolution HLA genotyping. Among the roughly 400 genotyped donors, approximately 81% belonged to the genetic ancestry cluster associated with self-reported Caucasian donors. Genome-wide SNP genotypes for about 55% of the roughly 670 donors were used in a later genetic analysis, which treated that subset as a discovery cohort. The study used immunosequencing to profile the T cell repertoires of hundreds of subjects and linked those repertoires to cytomegalovirus serostatus. An earlier analysis of fewer than 700 of the donors applied high-throughput TCR beta sequencing to assess whether each TCR beta V gene segment acted as functional or pseudogenic. In addition to the first cohort of approximately 670 subjects, a separate validation cohort of under 150 different subjects was used.

Findings and caveats that apply to the study as a whole: In vitro tests confirmed that a few of the cytomegalovirus-associated TCR beta chains recognize cytomegalovirus antigens. According to a later genetic analysis, donors in an Asian-associated ancestry cluster had fewer N-insertions in productive TCRs than the roughly 670-donor mean. In this cohort, only TCR beta chains were sequenced, and detectable features were limited by the absence of alpha or paired-chain data. The sequencing pipeline was judged likely to have produced a cluster of highly shared sequence variants as a technical artifact. Broadly in line with IMGT annotations, most TCR beta V segments showed up in productive rearrangements about 87% or about 30% of the time in an earlier analysis of a few hundred of the donors. The only immune exposure information available for the cohort was CMV serostatus. Because the 87-base-pair reads could not distinguish some IMGT-functional V segments, including TRBV6-2 and TRBV6-3, those segments were excluded. The presence/absence analyses assumed that sequencing depth was roughly uniform across donors, and that assumption may not be true. While some public TCRs were present in many individuals, most TCR sequences turned up only very rarely across donors. The classifier was reported to diagnose cytomegalovirus status with high specificity and sensitivity in both the original and validation cohorts. Linkage disequilibrium might explain the correlated functional status among segregating V segments, but an unknown experimental factor could not be ruled out. The authors suggested that the approach could potentially be generalized to other disease states and immunological phenotypes. When HLA alleles, especially DR and DQ, strongly co-occurred, TCR associations were difficult to assign to individual alleles. In a later analysis, around 15,000 TCR beta sequences were associated with specific HLA alleles at a false discovery rate of 0.05. In a later analysis, most CMV-associated TCR beta chains were found to appear HLA-restricted, with HLA associations seemingly driven largely by CMV exposure. A later analysis reported that several top co-occurrence clusters appeared linked to parvovirus B19, influenza, CMV and Epstein-Barr virus. According to a later analysis, TCR association rates differed among HLA loci, with DRB1 alleles showing the most associated TCRs and HLA-C alleles showing the fewest. In a later analysis, HLA-associated TCR beta chains showed more clonal expansion and lower generation probabilities than non-associated chains that were equally common. In a later genetic analysis, a missense DCLRE1C variant was associated with V-gene and J-gene trimming of TCR beta chains, and the association was replicated in an independent cohort. The study listed approximately 160 TCR beta chains as associated with cytomegalovirus. A further reported finding was that TCR beta sequences accurately predicted the HLA-A and HLA-B alleles for most subjects in the first cohort. The earlier analysis of approximately 560 of the donors excluded over 15 rarely observed V segments, including chromosome 9 orphons, because counts were too low. Because HLA typing was missing for some donors at each locus, association tests included only the typed subset.

In total, roughly 710 healthy bone marrow donors made up the cohort. At the time of sampling, every cohort member was nominally healthy, though immune exposures that went unrecorded were likely present. The donor tested CMV seropositive and was one of the 289 seropositive cohort members. Every donor gave a peripheral blood sample, and the peripheral blood mononuclear cells from that sample were used for TCR beta sequencing. Genomic DNA was extracted from the blood cell samples with the Qiagen DNeasy Blood Extraction Kit. About this clone itself: There is no known antigen for this receptor. No qualities accompany the bases; no much larger clone lies one base away.

The protocol used for the library was the immunoSEQ multiplex PCR assay. For the multiplex PCR, a mixture combining 60 forward primers for TCR Vbeta segments and 13 reverse primers for TCR Jbeta segments was used. The CDR3 region of rearranged TCR beta genes was amplified from genomic DNA with a multiplex PCR assay. The amplified TCR beta libraries were sequenced on the Illumina HiSeq System as 87-base-pair reads. On the study's bioinformatics: A later analysis counted approximately 74 million unique TCR beta chains across the 650 to 800 repertoires, and approximately 11 million of these chains were shared by at least two donors. Raw reads were error-corrected and collapsed into unique sequences by a nearest-neighbor algorithm in which closely related sequences were merged to remove PCR and sequencing errors. CDR3 sequences were aligned to IMGT reference sequences to assign V, D and J gene segments. For a sequence to be retained, a match of at least six nucleotides was required to both a V gene segment and a J gene segment. Rearrangements were classified as productive when the CDR3 lacked stop codons and remained in frame with V and J, and all other rearrangements were classified as non-productive. CDR3 was defined according to IMGT convention as the region running from the second conserved V-encoded cysteine to the conserved J-encoded phenylalanine. The earlier analysis of around 640 of the donors excluded sequences that lacked an unambiguous match to a single V gene segment. In an earlier analysis of some 590 of the donors, a V segment was called functional when productive rearrangements were above 56.7%, and segregating when the standard deviation between donors exceeded 5%. A statistical classification framework was developed to diagnose cytomegalovirus status using the catalog of TCR beta chain sequences. A later analysis assigned V and J genes by comparing TCR nucleotide sequences with IMGT/GENE-DB human TR gene sequences. A later analysis assigned CDR3 sequences and most-parsimonious VDJ recombination scenarios with the TCRdist pipeline. In a later analysis, every TCR beta chain was defined by the combination of its CDR3 amino acid sequence and its V-gene family, and reads without a unique V-gene family were dropped. In a later analysis, some 600 highly shared, low-generation-probability nucleotide sequences were removed to address suspected cross-contamination and a sequencing artifact. In a later analysis, a clonal expansion index for each public chain was calculated from normalized within-repertoire ranks of inferred template counts. In a later analysis, generation probabilities were computed with a VDJ recombination model fitted to out-of-frame rearrangements, and the resulting probabilities were checked against IGoR. A later analysis scored TCR-TCR, TCR-HLA and TCR-CMV co-occurrence with hypergeometric tests, applying a repertoire-size bias correction to TCR pairs. False discovery rates were estimated in a later analysis by permuting HLA or CMV assignments 20 times. A later analysis grouped co-occurring TCRs with DBSCAN, adding TCRdist sequence similarity when clustering within HLA-allele-positive subsets. Repertoires with fewer than 30,000 or more than 120,000 public chains, plus five repertoires with anomalous nucleotide sharing, were excluded from co-occurrence clustering. Here the immuneACCESS table is served through TCRdb, limited to in-frame sequences with V and J called. Missing clones are a known gap in these copies; in checked studies unresolved V genes cover under half, and the rest lacks a known reason. V, J and clone size reflect that table, while D and trimming were determined from the DNA. The sample table records tens of thousands of clones; about 67% of these occur just once. The biggest ten clones account for 7.5% to 8% of the sample.

From the germline V gene, CDR1 is KGHSH and CDR2 is LQKENI. Measured from the cysteine to the phenylalanine, the CDR3 is 13 residues long. Only the CDR3 portion is preserved as DNA: 39 bases, with reading frame beginning at the first base. Trimming accounts for 6 bases at V and 4 bases at J, while the number of junction bases matched to no gene is 3. The sequence came from a man aged 35 to 55 in good health and CMV-seropositive. The specimen was PBMCs. The chain was built from TRBV18 and TRBJ1-2, with 9 middle bases fitting TRBD1. The CDR3 protein: CASSGQGGYGYTF. The nucleotides read TGTGCCAGCTCGGGACAGGGCGGCTATGGCTACACCTTC.